Listed below are T cell receptor beta chains from one sample, sequenced in a study of cytomegalovirus exposure and HLA in healthy donors. Repertoires were generated with immunoSEQ multiplex PCR, while TCRdb's copy carries only in-frame clones and drops some. The sample lists some 180,000 clones, roughly 86% occurring once. The sample comprised PBMCs. The receptors were sampled from a young man in good health and CMV-seropositive. Both conserved end residues are part of each CDR3. Each record gives: CDR3 protein, CDR3 DNA, D gene, clone size, J gene, V gene. D genes are given only for firm matches. Only part of the rows carry a size: once, few, many, or a class if the clone is expanded.

CDR3: CASSVSSDTQYF; DNA: TGTGCCAGCAGCGTCAGTTCAGATACGCAGTATTTT; D: -; size: -; J: TRBJ2-3; V: TRBV9
CDR3: CASSPEIWGRAEAFF; DNA: TGTGCCAGCAGCCCCGAAATCTGGGGCCGGGCTGAAGCTTTCTTT; D: -; size: -; J: TRBJ1-1; V: TRBV27
CDR3: CSSQGSGTEAFF; DNA: TGCAGCTCTCAGGGTTCCGGCACTGAAGCTTTCTTT; D: -; size: -; J: TRBJ1-1; V: TRBV29-1
CDR3: CASSPTGLRDRAYQETQYF; DNA: TGCGCCAGCAGCCCCACCGGTCTCCGGGACAGAGCGTACCAAGAGACCCAGTACTTC; D: TRBD1; size: -; J: TRBJ2-5; V: TRBV5-1
CDR3: CASSYSQVGDTEAFF; DNA: TGTGCCAGCAGTTACTCCCAGGTCGGGGACACTGAAGCTTTCTTT; D: -; size: -; J: TRBJ1-1; V: TRBV6-5
CDR3: CASSDFERGVGETQYF; DNA: TGTGCCAGCAGTGATTTTGAGCGAGGGGTAGGGGAGACCCAGTACTTC; D: -; size: -; J: TRBJ2-5; V: TRBV25-1
CDR3: CASSLLPGNSNTEAFF; DNA: TGTGCCAGCAGTTTATTGCCAGGGAATTCGAACACTGAAGCTTTCTTT; D: -; size: -; J: TRBJ1-1; V: TRBV27
CDR3: CATRGDIYGYTF; DNA: TGTGCCACCAGGGGGGACATCTATGGCTACACCTTC; D: -; size: -; J: TRBJ1-2; V: TRBV15
CDR3: CASSYTGGSGNTIYF; DNA: TGTGCCAGCAGTTACACAGGGGGTTCTGGAAACACCATATATTTT; D: TRBD1; size: -; J: TRBJ1-3; V: TRBV6-5
CDR3: CASSQAGQEPYEQYF; DNA: TGTGCCAGCAGCCAAGCGGGACAGGAGCCCTACGAGCAGTACTTC; D: -; size: -; J: TRBJ2-7; V: TRBV6-5
CDR3: CASSFKGAIDEQYF; DNA: TGCGCCAGCAGCTTCAAAGGGGCTATCGACGAGCAGTACTTC; D: -; size: -; J: TRBJ2-7; V: TRBV5-1
CDR3: CSVEGGVGGRTNEQFF; DNA: TGCAGCGTTGAAGGAGGGGTGGGCGGGAGGACCAATGAGCAGTTCTTC; D: TRBD2; size: -; J: TRBJ2-1; V: TRBV29-1
CDR3: CASSYGRERPQHF; DNA: TGTGCCAGCAGTTACGGCCGGGAGCGGCCCCAGCATTTT; D: -; size: -; J: TRBJ1-5; V: TRBV6-5
CDR3: CASSSPDRGQYF; DNA: TGTGCCAGCAGCTCCCCTGACCGAGGGCAGTACTTC; D: -; size: -; J: TRBJ2-7; V: TRBV11-2
CDR3: CASSLLLANTGELFF; DNA: TGTGCCAGCAGCTTGTTGCTGGCGAACACCGGGGAGCTGTTTTTT; D: -; size: -; J: TRBJ2-2; V: TRBV5-4
CDR3: CASSYGDRAGQPQHF; DNA: TGTGCCAGCAGTTACGGGGACAGGGCGGGTCAGCCCCAGCATTTT; D: TRBD1; size: many; J: TRBJ1-5; V: TRBV6-6
CDR3: CASSLGRTGGYTF; DNA: TGTGCCAGCAGCTTGGGCAGGACAGGTGGCTACACCTTC; D: TRBD1; size: -; J: TRBJ1-2; V: TRBV7-8
CDR3: CASPIGQIGETQYF; DNA: TGTGCCAGCCCGATAGGACAAATCGGAGAGACCCAGTACTTC; D: -; size: -; J: TRBJ2-5; V: TRBV18